These 27 T cell receptor beta chains were sequenced from one sample in a study of T cell changes during pregnancy in multiple sclerosis. Method: immunoSEQ multiplex PCR; TCRdb's copy keeps in-frame clones and lacks some. This sample has about 24,000 clones, with approximately 86% found just once. This sample comprised CD8+ T cells from peripheral blood mononuclear cells, obtained in the first trimester of pregnancy. These receptors all come from a female donor in good health, enrolled as a control in a pregnancy study.

The genes are TRBV11-2 and TRBJ1-4; 9 nucleotides line up with TRBD1. Trimming at V came to 5 bases and at J to 7 bases, leaving 5 bases not matched to a gene. The CDR3 length is 14 residues. From germline, CDR1 is SGHAT and CDR2 FQNNGV. CDR3 amino acids: CASSPRTGAEKLFF. The CDR3 DNA follows: TGTGCCAGCAGCCCCAGGACAGGGGCTGAAAAACTGTTTTTT. The full variable domain, with the rest looked up from reference TRBV11-2 and TRBJ1-4, is EAGVAQSPRYKIIEKRQSVAFWCNPISGHATLYWYQQILGQGPKLLIQFQNNGVVDDSQLPKDRFSAERLKGVDSTLKIQPAKLEDSAVYLCASSPRTGAEKLFFGSGTQLSVL.

CDR3 loop: CASSYGQIETQYF. The CDR3 DNA reads TGTGCCAGCAGTTACGGACAAATAGAGACCCAGTACTTC. This chain joins TRBV6-5 and TRBJ2-5; D is possibly TRBD1 (5 bases). CDR1 is MNHEY and CDR2 is SVGAGI in the germline V gene. V was clipped by 2 bases and J by 4 bases, with 8 bases between them. The CDR3 has 13 residues.

This rearrangement joins TRBV6-1 to TRBJ2-3, with 9 positions matching TRBD2. The CDR3 extends over 17 amino acids. Germline CDR1 reads MNHNS; CDR2 reads SASEGT. Trimming at V came to 2 bases and at J to 0 bases, leaving 6 bases not matched to a gene. The CDR3 is CASSESPSGASTDTQYF. The DNA of the CDR3 is TGTGCCAGCAGTGAAAGTCCTAGCGGGGCTAGCACAGATACGCAGTATTTT.

This chain links TRBV9 with TRBJ2-7; maybe TRBD1 (6 bases). Looked up from germline, CDR1 is SGDLS and CDR2 is YYNGEE. CDR3 length equals 15 residues. Between the trimmed V and J ends, which lost 3 bases and 1 base, there was a span of 14 bases. CDR3 nucleotide sequence: TGTGCCAGCAGCGCCGAGGACAGTGAGTCCTACGAGCAGTACTTC. Protein: CASSAEDSESYEQYF. The whole variable domain, remainder taken from reference TRBV9 and TRBJ2-7, is DSGVTQTPKHLITATGQRVTLRCSPRSGDLSVYWYQQSLDQGLQFLIQYYNGEERAKGNILERFSAQQFPDLHSELNLSSLELGDSALYFCASSAEDSESYEQYFGPGTRLTVT.

The V call is TRBV18, the J call TRBJ2-7; weak D call: TRBD1 (6 bases). V was clipped by 0 bases and J by 4 bases, with 10 bases between them. CDR3 length: 14 residues. The germline CDR1 and CDR2 sequences are KGHSH and LQKENI. CDR3 sequence: CASSPPNRDYEQYF. The DNA for the CDR3 is TGTGCCAGCTCACCACCGAACAGGGATTACGAGCAGTACTTC.

This chain uses TRBV5-1 with TRBJ2-5, with 9 bases matching TRBD1. V shed 2 bases and J 4 bases; nucleotides not matched to a gene: 9. This CDR3 spans 16 amino acids. Germline lookup yields CDR1 SGHRS and CDR2 YFSETQ. The CDR3 coding sequence is TGCGCCAGCAGCTTTTGGGGCCGGGACAGGGCAGAGACCCAGTACTTC. This encodes CASSFWGRDRAETQYF.

This clone has only one observation. In nucleotides, the CDR3 is TGTGCCAGCAGTTTCAACAGGGGGTTGTACACCGGGGAGCTGTTTTTT. Protein product: CASSFNRGLYTGELFF. The V call is TRBV27, the J call TRBJ2-2; TRBD1 agrees at 8 bases. CDR1 MNHEY and CDR2 SMNVEV come from the germline V gene (reference sequence). With 3 bases clipped from V and 3 bases from J, the junction kept 6 bases outside the gene matches. This CDR3 has 16 residues.

The chain is built from TRBV18 and TRBJ2-1; 7 bases match TRBD2. The CDR3 covers 16 residues. Germline V CDR1 and CDR2: KGHSH, LQKENI. The V segment lost 2 bases and the J segment 0 bases; nucleotides outside the gene matches: 4. CDR3 loop: CASSPTSASSYNEQFF. The CDR3 DNA follows: TGTGCCAGCTCACCAACTAGCGCTAGCTCCTACAATGAGCAGTTCTTC.

This chain joins TRBV5-1 and TRBJ1-2; D not resolved. Germline-derived CDR1 and CDR2 are SGHRS and YFSETQ. Trimming took off 0 bases at V and 2 bases at J, with 11 bases between the two ends. The CDR3 is 15 amino acids. This CDR3 reads CASSLGNNPNYGYTF. CDR3 sequence (DNA): TGCGCCAGCAGCTTGGGCAACAACCCGAACTATGGCTACACCTTC.

V usage is TRBV7-9 and J usage is TRBJ2-1, with 9 bases fitting TRBD2. Germline V CDR1 and CDR2: SEHNR, FQNEAQ (reference sequence). V dropped 5 bases and J dropped 4; count of bases not matched to a gene: 9. CDR3 length equals 16 residues. This CDR3 reads CASSVSGGSEYNEQFF. DNA for the CDR3: TGTGCCAGCAGCGTTAGCGGGGGCTCAGAGTACAATGAGCAGTTCTTC.

This chain joins TRBV9 and TRBJ1-1; D gene uncertain. Germline V CDR1 and CDR2: SGDLS, YYNGEE. Trimming pared 0 bases from V and 1 base from J, leaving 10 bases between. CDR3 size: 15 residues. The CDR3 DNA sequence: TGTGCCAGCAGCGTAGCCGGGGAAAGGAACACTGAAGCTTTCTTT. Its translation is CASSVAGERNTEAFF.

The rearrangement joins TRBV9 to TRBJ1-4; D ambiguous. Germline assignment: CDR1 SGDLS and CDR2 YYNGEE. The CDR3 is made up of 15 amino acids. Between the trimmed V and J ends, which lost 3 bases and 0 bases, there was a span of 9 bases. CDR3 DNA sequence: TGTGCCAGCAGCGCGTCCGGGACAACTAATGAAAAACTGTTTTTT. This encodes CASSASGTTNEKLFF.

This chain joins TRBV14 and TRBJ2-7; a possible D gene is TRBD1 (6 bases). Germline loops: CDR1 SGHDN, CDR2 FVKESK. V shed 1 base and J shed 0 bases, with 13 bases lying between them. There are 16 residues in the CDR3. This chain's CDR3 is CASSQVEGQLSYEQYF. DNA of the CDR3: TGTGCCAGCAGCCAAGTAGAAGGACAGCTCTCCTACGAGCAGTACTTC.

This chain uses TRBV7-8 with TRBJ1-1, with 7 bases that match TRBD1. Germline CDR1 SGHVS, CDR2 FQNEAQ. V shed 1 base and J 7 bases; nucleotides not matched to a gene: 6. The CDR3 has 14 residues. CDR3 bases: TGTGCCAGCAGCTTAGTAAGACAGGGCGGTGAAGCTTTCTTT. It is translated as CASSLVRQGGEAFF.

V gene TRBV18 combines with J gene TRBJ2-7; a possible D gene is TRBD1 (5 bases). Germline V CDR1 and CDR2: KGHSH, LQKENI. V was cut by 0 bases and J by 2 bases, with 20 bases left in between. The CDR3 loop spans 18 amino acids. In nucleotides, the CDR3 is TGTGCCAGCTCACCACCTCCCAGGGAATGGTCCCAAACCTACGAGCAGTACTTC. Protein product: CASSPPPREWSQTYEQYF.

The CDR3 spells CASSEPDIYNSPLHF. The CDR3 DNA is TGTGCCAGCAGTGAACCGGACATCTATAATTCACCCCTCCACTTT. This rearrangement joins TRBV6-1 to TRBJ1-6, with D possibly TRBD1 on 5 matching bases. The germline V gene encodes CDR1 MNHNS and CDR2 SASEGT. The ends were cut back, 2 bases at V and 3 bases at J, with 8 bases in the middle. This CDR3 has 15 amino acids.

The chain uses TRBV27 and TRBJ2-7, with D perhaps matching TRBD1 (6 bases). From germline, CDR1 is MNHEY and CDR2 SMNVEV (reference sequence). Trimming took off 6 bases at V and 5 bases at J, with 14 bases between the two ends. This CDR3 has 13 amino acids. This CDR3 reads CASRVTQGNEQYF. The CDR3 DNA reads TGTGCCAGCAGGGTTACCCAGGGGAACGAGCAGTACTTC.

The chain has TRBV6-5 and TRBJ2-1, with 8 nucleotides matching TRBD2. This CDR3 comprises 16 residues. V trimming: 2 bases; J trimming: 2 bases; junction bases outside the gene matches: 5. The germline CDR1 and CDR2 sequences are MNHEY and SVGAGI. Here the CDR3 DNA reads TGTGCCAGCAGTTACCTCAGCGGGAGCACCTACAATGAGCAGTTCTTC. Protein product: CASSYLSGSTYNEQFF.

This chain joins TRBV6-1 and TRBJ2-7; D is undetermined. Trimming took off 8 bases at V and 3 bases at J, with 8 bases between the two ends. CDR1 and CDR2 (germline): MNHNS, SASEGT. The CDR3 is made up of 11 amino acids. CDR3 sequence (DNA): TGTGCCAGCTTAGTTTACTACGAGCAGTACTTC. Amino acid sequence: CASLVYYEQYF.

The chain links TRBV5-4 to TRBJ2-7, with 10 bases identical to TRBD2. With V trimmed by 6 bases and J by 4 bases, 16 bases remained unmatched. CDR1 and CDR2 from the germline V gene are SGHNT and YYREEE (reference sequence). The CDR3 has 17 residues. The CDR3 spells CASNSLKRLAGVYEQYF. The CDR3 DNA reads TGTGCCAGCAATTCCTTGAAAAGGCTAGCGGGGGTGTACGAGCAGTACTTC.

The table lists this clone with a count of one. J is TRBJ1-2 and V is TRBV9; maybe TRBD1 (6 bases). Germline lookup yields CDR1 SGDLS and CDR2 YYNGEE. The CDR3 has 13 residues. Trimming shortened V by 3 bases and J by 8 bases, and 14 bases separated the two germline ends. CDR3 amino acids: CASSDVNREGYTF. The CDR3 nucleotides read TGTGCCAGCAGCGACGTCAACAGGGAAGGCTACACCTTC. The full variable domain, in which reference TRBV9 and TRBJ1-2 provide the parts outside the CDR3, is DSGVTQTPKHLITATGQRVTLRCSPRSGDLSVYWYQQSLDQGLQFLIQYYNGEERAKGNILERFSAQQFPDLHSELNLSSLELGDSALYFCASSDVNREGYTFGSGTRLTVV.

The genes are TRBV30 and TRBJ2-1; D is unresolved. The V gene lost 0 bases and the J gene lost 2 bases, with 8 bases spanning the gap. Germline V gene data show CDR1 as GTSNPN and CDR2 as SVGIG (reference sequence). This CDR3 comprises 14 residues. The CDR3 region is CAWSVPSPYNEQFF. CDR3 DNA sequence: TGTGCCTGGAGTGTCCCGAGCCCCTACAATGAGCAGTTCTTC.

The rearrangement uses TRBV13 and TRBJ2-5; 11 nucleotides agree with TRBD2. The better agreement between TRBJ2-7 and the DNA end casts doubt on the J call. The CDR3 consists of 15 residues. The V gene's germline CDR1 is PRHDT and CDR2 FYEKMQ (reference sequence). Here the CDR3 reads CASSTGTSGSYEQYF. CDR3 bases: TGTGCCAGCAGCACCGGGACTAGCGGTTCCTACGAGCAGTACTTC.

The rearrangement joins TRBV2 to TRBJ2-2, with 12 bases aligning to TRBD2. Looked up from germline, CDR1 is SNHLY and CDR2 is FYNNEI. This CDR3 comprises 17 residues. Trimming took 7 bases from V and 1 from J; bases not matched to a gene: 7. CDR3 coding DNA: TGTGCCAGCACCACTAGCGGGAGGCCGGGGAACACCGGGGAGCTGTTTTTT. Translating gives CASTTSGRPGNTGELFF.

In nucleotides, the CDR3 is TGTGCCAGCAGTTTCCGGAGGCAGAGGGGGGAGACCCAGTACTTC. Amino acid sequence: CASSFRRQRGETQYF. V usage is TRBV28 and J usage is TRBJ2-5; a weak D match, TRBD1 (6 bases). The V end was cut by 3 bases, the J end by 5 bases, with 16 bases between. The CDR3 loop spans 15 amino acids. From germline, CDR1 is MDHEN and CDR2 SYDVKM.

The rearrangement joins TRBV4-2 to TRBJ2-2; the match to TRBD1 covers 7 bases. This CDR3 has 16 residues. In germline, CDR1 is LGHNA, CDR2 YNFKEQ. V was pared by 0 bases and J by 6 bases, with 7 bases of the junction left unmatched. The CDR3 nucleotides are TGTGCCAGCAGCCAAGACGGGGCAGGGGGACCCGGGGAGCTGTTTTTT. Protein product: CASSQDGAGGPGELFF.

This clone appeared a single time. V gene TRBV9 combines with J gene TRBJ2-7, with 7 bases lining up with TRBD2. J was trimmed by 6 bases and V by 2 bases; bases with no gene match: 11. The CDR3 has 15 residues. Germline loops: CDR1 SGDLS, CDR2 YYNGEE. CDR3 bases: TGTGCCAGCAGCGTCGGGGTAGCGGGTGGCCGCGAGCAGTACTTC. Amino acids: CASSVGVAGGREQYF.